This T cell receptor beta chain was documented in a study of T cell responses to AZD1222 COVID-19 vaccine. This table comes from immunoSEQ multiplex PCR, and its TCRdb copy is limited to in-frame clones, with some not included. Of around 130,000 clones listed, roughly 93% are singletons. Study findings and constraints: Repertoires were obtained only post-peak T cell response. Clonal diversity may have been underestimated in mostly white British donors. Spike-spanning, vaccine-associated CD4 TCRs were dominant at 160-218 and 743-854. At baseline, seropositivity was found in only a handful of AZD1222 recipients.

CDR1 SGHAT and CDR2 FQNNGV come from the germline V gene. With 4 bases removed from V and 4 bases from J, the gap between germline ends came to 14 bases. CDR3 length equals 14 residues. With regard to this clone: The antigen remains undetermined.

The source is an adult in good health. The chain links TRBV11-2 to TRBJ2-7, with a tentative D call TRBD1 (6 bases). The specimen comprised peripheral blood, sampled on day 0 of AZD1222 vaccination. The CDR3 bases are TGTGCCAGCAGCTCACAGGGTACCGAATACGAGCAGTACTTC. Protein: CASSSQGTEYEQYF. The full variable domain, completed using reference TRBV11-2 and TRBJ2-7, is EAGVAQSPRYKIIEKRQSVAFWCNPISGHATLYWYQQILGQGPKLLIQFQNNGVVDDSQLPKDRFSAERLKGVDSTLKIQPAKLEDSAVYLCASSSQGTEYEQYFGPGTRLTVT.